The rows below give T cell receptor beta chains drawn from one sample of a study of CD8+CD57+ T cells in acquired aplastic anemia. TCRdb itself ran the reads through MiXCR, one entry per CDR3 protein. The sample contains 400,000 to 600,000 distinct CDR3 sequences, about a third of which appear only once. The sample was sorted CD4+, CD8+, or CD8+CD57+ T cells (not recorded which) from PBMCs. These receptors came from a human donor with aplastic anemia. Both conserved end residues are part of each CDR3. The order of the fields is D gene, J gene, clone size, V gene, CDR3 DNA, CDR3 protein. The D gene is left open where the match is weak. Clone size is shown for a subset of rows, as once, few, many or a class of expanded clone.

.,TRBJ2-5,many,TRBV15,TGTGCCACCAGCAGAGATGTGGTAGGGGTTCAAGAGACCCAGTACTTC,CATSRDVVGVQETQYF
.,TRBJ1-1,.,TRBV6-5,TGTGCCAGCAGGATGGGGGGAACTACTGAAGCTTTCTTT,CASRMGGTTEAFF
TRBD1,TRBJ1-6,few,TRBV12-3/TRBV12-4,TGTGCCGGCGCCTCCGGGACAGGGGTATCACCCCTCCACTTT,CAGASGTGVSPLHF
TRBD1,TRBJ1-5,many,TRBV7-2,TGTGCCAGCAGCCCCCGGACAGGGGAGGGTCAGCCCCAGCATTTT,CASSPRTGEGQPQHF
.,TRBJ1-1,.,TRBV2,TGTGCCAGCCGGACGGTCGGGAACACTGAAGCTTTCTTT,CASRTVGNTEAFF
.,TRBJ1-6,many,TRBV4-3,TGCGCCAGCAGCCAAGATCTCTGGGGGACACCCCTCCACTTT,CASSQDLWGTPLHF
.,TRBJ2-5,.,TRBV5-8,TGTGCCAGCAGCTTGGTTGGGGGGAGTATACAAGAGACCCAGTACTTC,CASSLVGGSIQETQYF
.,TRBJ1-2,many,TRBV10-3,TGTGCCATCAGTGATCCCGGGGGGGGTGGGTATGGCTACACCTTC,CAISDPGGGGYGYTF
.,TRBJ1-2,.,TRBV10-3,TGTGCCATCAGATCCTTGGGACGGGATGGCTACACCTTC,CAIRSLGRDGYTF
.,TRBJ2-7,few,TRBV7-2,TGTGCCAGCAGCCGCGACTACGGGCAGTACTTC,CASSRDYGQYF
.,TRBJ1-2,few,TRBV5-6,TGTGCCAGCAGTTCCGACCAGGGGAGGTATGGCTACACCTTC,CASSSDQGRYGYTF
TRBD1,TRBJ1-2,.,TRBV28,TGTGCCAGCAGTATTCCAGGGGGCTATGGCTACACCTTC,CASSIPGGYGYTF
TRBD1,TRBJ1-1,many,TRBV2,TGTGCCAGCACCGCAGACAGGGTGGGCACTGAAGCTTTCTTT,CASTADRVGTEAFF
TRBD1,TRBJ1-2,.,TRBV11-1,TGTGCCAGCAGTTATGCCCTAAGTGGACAGGGTGCCAACTATGGCTACACCTTC,CASSYALSGQGANYGYTF
.,TRBJ1-6,.,TRBV6-1,TGTGCCAGCAGTGGTTTGAGGTGGAGCTCCTATAATTCACCCCTCCACTTT,CASSGLRWSSYNSPLHF
.,TRBJ2-2,.,TRBV4-2,TGTGCCAGCAGCCAAGATGCGGCTGGCACTTTTAACACCGGGGAGCTGTTTTTT,CASSQDAAGTFNTGELFF
.,TRBJ1-6,once,TRBV10-3,TGTGCCAGCAGTGTAGGTGGCGGGGGAAATTCACCCCTCCACTTT,CASSVGGGGNSPLHF
.,TRBJ1-5,many,TRBV2,TGTGCCAGTAACCCACACCCTAATCAGCCCCAGCATTTT,CASNPHPNQPQHF
TRBD1,TRBJ1-2,many,TRBV15,TGTGCCACCAGCAGAGCCACAGGGGGCCCCTATGGCTACACCTTC,CATSRATGGPYGYTF
.,TRBJ1-3,many,TRBV9,TGTGCCAGCAGCGTAGGAGGCAGGGTACCGTCGGGAAACACCATATATTTT,CASSVGGRVPSGNTIYF
TRBD1,TRBJ1-1,many,TRBV20-1,TGCAGTGTCGCTCAGACAGGGCACACTGAAGCTTTCTTT,CSVAQTGHTEAFF
TRBD2,TRBJ2-2,.,TRBV9,TGTGCCAGCAGCGTAGGCGGGGGGCTAACAGACACCGGGGAGCTGTTTTTT,CASSVGGGLTDTGELFF
.,TRBJ1-1,many,TRBV2,TGTGCCAGCAGGAGGCCCCAGGAAGGCGCTGAAGCTTTCTTT,CASRRPQEGAEAFF
.,TRBJ1-3,.,TRBV7-9,TGTGCCAGCAGCTTAGAGGGGGATTCTGGAAACACCATATATTTT,CASSLEGDSGNTIYF
.,TRBJ2-7,many,TRBV4-1,TGCGCCAGCAGCCAAGGTGAGGGCACCTACGAGCAGTACTTC,CASSQGEGTYEQYF
.,TRBJ1-1,.,TRBV29-1,TGCAGCGTTCTCAGGGAGAACACTGAAGCTTTCTTT,CSVLRENTEAFF
.,TRBJ1-4,.,TRBV20-1,TGCAGTGCTAGGGGGACGGAGGCAACTAATGAAAAACTGTTTTTT,CSARGTEATNEKLFF
.,TRBJ1-5,few,TRBV20-1,TGCAGTGCGAACGGGGGGGGGGCTGGCAATCAGCCCCAGCATTTT,CSANGGGAGNQPQHF
.,TRBJ1-2,.,TRBV29-1,TGCAGCGTTGCAGCCACTAACTATGGCTACACCTTC,CSVAATNYGYTF
TRBD1,TRBJ1-3,.,TRBV10-3,TGTGCCATCTCGCCACGTCCGGGACAGGGTCAGAACACCATATATTTT,CAISPRPGQGQNTIYF